The 29 T cell receptor beta chains below come from one sample, sequenced in a study of cytomegalovirus exposure and HLA in healthy donors. Researchers ran the PCR with 60 Vbeta and 13 Jbeta primers. This table comes from immunoSEQ multiplex PCR, and its TCRdb copy is limited to in-frame clones, with some not included. The listing records about 50,000 clones. Sequencing was carried out using PBMCs. The receptor set was obtained from a middle-aged woman in good health and CMV-seronegative.

The CDR3 nucleotides are TGTGCCAGCAGCTTTAAGTCCGGGATCGTTGCTGAGCAGTTCTTC. Residues: CASSFKSGIVAEQFF. V gene TRBV7-2 combines with J gene TRBJ2-1; D perhaps matches TRBD2 (5 bases). The CDR3 loop spans 15 amino acids. From germline, CDR1 is SGHTA and CDR2 FQGNSA. V lost 3 bases and J lost 9, with 18 bases in between. The entire variable domain, with the rest obtained from reference TRBV7-2 and TRBJ2-1, is as follows: GAGVSQSPSNKVTEKGKDVELRCDPISGHTALYWYRQSLGQGLEFLIYFQGNSAPDKSGLPSDRFSAERTGGSVSTLTIQRTQQEDSAVYLCASSFKSGIVAEQFFGPGTRLTVL.

The CDR3 loop reads CASSGQRGSGMDGYTF. CDR3 nucleotides: TGTGCCAGCAGCGGACAGAGGGGATCAGGGATGGATGGCTACACCTTC. V usage is TRBV28 and J usage is TRBJ1-2; perhaps TRBD1 as D (6 bases). Trimming took off 6 bases at V and 6 bases at J, with 23 bases between the two ends. The CDR3 sequence is 16 residues long. Germline V gives CDR1 MDHEN, CDR2 SYDVKM.

V usage is TRBV5-8 and J usage is TRBJ1-2, with TRBD1 identical over 7 bases. The V and J ends lost 4 bases and 8 bases, in that order; junction bases with no gene match: 8. The CDR3 is 13 residues long. CDR1 and CDR2 (germline): SGHTS, YDEGEE. CDR3 in DNA: TGTGCCAGCAGCCTAGGGACAGCTTGGGGCTACACCTTC. It translates to CASSLGTAWGYTF.

This chain joins TRBV7-2 and TRBJ2-7; a possible D gene is TRBD2 (6 bases). V was clipped by 6 bases and J by 0 bases, with 18 bases between them. CDR1 and CDR2 (germline): SGHTA, FQGNSA. The CDR3 covers 16 residues. This CDR3 is CASRDPRGISSYEQYF. The CDR3 coding sequence is TGTGCCAGCAGGGACCCCCGCGGGATTAGCTCCTACGAGCAGTACTTC.

The chain recombines TRBV25-1 with TRBJ1-2; 8 bases fit TRBD1. The germline CDR1 and CDR2 sequences are MGHDK and SYGVNS. The CDR3 runs to 18 residues. After removal of 4 bases from V and 7 bases from J, the junction contained 20 bases not matched to a gene. In DNA form, the CDR3 reads TGTGCCAGCAGTGCCGCCGGGACAGGCCTCTTACGTGTCAGTGGCTACACCTTC. Translating it yields CASSAAGTGLLRVSGYTF.

This sequence joins TRBV27 and TRBJ2-7; possibly TRBD1 for D (6 bases). This CDR3 region has 14 residues. Per the germline V gene, CDR1 is MNHEY and CDR2 is SMNVEV (reference sequence). V was cut by 3 bases and J by 1 base, with 10 bases left in between. The CDR3 DNA reads as TGTGCCAGCAGTTTTACGGGACAATCCTACGAGCAGTACTTC. Residues: CASSFTGQSYEQYF.

This chain connects TRBV2 to TRBJ1-1; D remains ambiguous. The CDR3 has 13 residues. Per germline, CDR1 SNHLY and CDR2 FYNNEI. V lost 4 bases, J lost 4 bases, and 10 bases lay in between. The CDR3, as DNA: TGTGCCAGCAGTGTCGACGGGAGCACTGAAGCTTTCTTT. Translation gives CASSVDGSTEAFF.

V usage is TRBV29-1 and J usage is TRBJ2-3; 10 bases map to TRBD1. The V and J ends lost 0 bases and 2 bases, in that order; junction bases with no gene match: 8. The CDR3 covers 17 residues. The germline gives CDR1 SQVTM, CDR2 ANQGSEA. This CDR3 is CSVEDIGTGDFTDTQYF. In DNA form, the CDR3 reads TGCAGCGTTGAAGATATCGGGACAGGGGATTTCACAGATACGCAGTATTTT.

The chain links TRBV7-3 to TRBJ1-1, with 9 positions matching TRBD1. There are 16 residues in the CDR3. CDR1 and CDR2 (germline): SGHTA, FQGTGA. The V and J ends lost 5 bases and 6 bases, in that order; junction bases with no gene match: 13. CDR3 sequence (DNA): TGTGCCAGCAGCCCTGGGGGTGGGACAGGGATACCTGAAGCTTTCTTT. Its translation is CASSPGGGTGIPEAFF.

The chain joins TRBV29-1 to TRBJ2-5, with a possible D match to TRBD2 (5 bases). This CDR3 region has 14 residues. The germline CDR1 and CDR2 sequences are SQVTM and ANQGSEA. V was cut by 4 bases and J by 5 bases, with 17 bases left in between. In DNA form, the CDR3 reads TGCAGCGTTGCAATGGACTCCCAGGTGGAGACCCAGTACTTC. Residues: CSVAMDSQVETQYF. The full variable domain, its missing parts supplied by reference TRBV29-1 and TRBJ2-5, is SAVISQKPSRDICQRGTSLTIQCQVDSQVTMMFWYRQQPGQSLTLIATANQGSEATYESGFVIDKFPISRPNLTFSTLTVSNMSPEDSSIYLCSVAMDSQVETQYFGPGTRLLVL.

The chain is built from TRBV5-4 and TRBJ1-3; D perhaps matches TRBD1 (5 bases). V was trimmed by 4 bases and J by 2 bases, leaving 13 bases between them. Germline V gene lookup returns CDR1 SGHNT and CDR2 YYREEE (reference sequence). The CDR3 has 15 residues. In DNA form, the CDR3 reads TGTGCCAGCAGCCCATCAGCGGGGGCTGGAAACACCATATATTTT. Translated, it gives CASSPSAGAGNTIYF.

The genes are TRBV6-1 and TRBJ1-2, with a possible D match to TRBD1 (6 bases). This CDR3 is built from 13 residues. Germline CDR1 reads MNHNS; CDR2 reads SASEGT. V gave up 11 bases and J gave up 2 bases, with 15 bases separating them. CDR3 amino acids: CARRDTTNYGYTF. CDR3 coding DNA: TGTGCCCGACGGGACACTACAAACTATGGCTACACCTTC.

The genes are TRBV7-3 and TRBJ2-3; D unclear. There are 13 residues in the CDR3. Germline CDR1 SGHTA, CDR2 FQGTGA. V was clipped by 5 bases and J by 7 bases, with 13 bases between them. The CDR3 region is CASSPFHSYTQYF. The CDR3 DNA sequence: TGTGCCAGCAGCCCCTTCCACTCGTATACGCAGTATTTT.

Notes on this clone: An end of the junction differs from the germline gene, which may be a read error. This chain uses TRBV29-1 with TRBJ1-2, with D possibly matching TRBD1 (6 bases). The CDR3 sequence is 11 residues long. Per the germline V gene, CDR1 is SQVTM and CDR2 is ANQGSEA. The CDR3 region is CSVDRGYSYTF. Here the CDR3 DNA reads TGCAGCGTTGACAGGGGCTATAGCTACACCTTC.

The chain uses TRBV10-3 and TRBJ2-7, with TRBD1 as a possible D gene (6 bases). The CDR3 length is 12 residues. V was trimmed by 4 bases and J by 6 bases, leaving 10 bases between them. Germline CDR1 ENHRY, CDR2 SYGVKD. CDR3 sequence: CAISGQTGEQYF. For the CDR3, the DNA is TGTGCCATCAGTGGCCAGACAGGCGAGCAGTACTTC.

The V and J genes are TRBV18 and TRBJ2-7; 9 bases align to TRBD1. The germline CDR1 and CDR2 sequences are KGHSH and LQKENI. The CDR3 is 15 amino acids. Trimming took 4 bases from V and 2 from J; bases not matched to a gene: 6. The CDR3 loop is CASSLGGQGTYEQYF. CDR3 DNA: TGTGCCAGCTCACTGGGCGGACAGGGGACCTACGAGCAGTACTTC. The full variable domain, with the rest looked up from reference TRBV18 and TRBJ2-7, is NAGVMQNPRHLVRRRGQEARLRCSPMKGHSHVYWYRQLPEEGLKFMVYLQKENIIDESGMPKERFSAEFPKEGPSILRIQQVVRGDSAAYFCASSLGGQGTYEQYFGPGTRLTVT.

This chain uses TRBV29-1 with TRBJ2-7; TRBD1 aligns across 9 bases. Per germline, CDR1 SQVTM and CDR2 ANQGSEA. The trim removed 5 bases at V and 2 bases at J, leaving 7 bases unmatched. This CDR3 has 14 amino acids. This CDR3 is CSVPGQGRAYEQYF. DNA for the CDR3: TGCAGCGTTCCGGGACAGGGACGAGCCTACGAGCAGTACTTC.

The chain combines TRBV15 with TRBJ1-5, with TRBD1 as a possible D gene (6 bases). V dropped 1 base and J dropped 6 bases, with 10 bases sitting between them. The CDR3 is made up of 14 amino acids. Germline CDR1 reads LNHNV; CDR2 reads YYDKDF (reference sequence). CDR3 amino acids: CATSRVGGVQPQHF. CDR3 DNA sequence: TGTGCCACCAGCAGAGTAGGGGGGGTTCAGCCCCAGCATTTT.

The rearrangement links TRBV18 to TRBJ2-5; 7 bases map to TRBD2. CDR3 length equals 15 residues. Germline CDR1 and CDR2: KGHSH and LQKENI. J was trimmed by 5 bases and V by 2 bases; bases with no gene match: 8. CDR3 region: CASSPREGVAETQYF. In DNA form, the CDR3 reads TGTGCCAGCTCACCAAGGGAGGGAGTGGCCGAGACCCAGTACTTC.

This chain links TRBV5-4 with TRBJ2-7; weak D call: TRBD1 (6 bases). The CDR3 covers 17 residues. Trimming left V 4 bases short and J 2 bases short, with 22 bases between. CDR1 and CDR2 from the germline V gene are SGHNT and YYREEE (reference sequence). This CDR3 reads CASSGAQQGSLPYEQYF. The CDR3 DNA is TGTGCCAGCAGCGGAGCACAACAGGGATCGTTACCCTACGAGCAGTACTTC.

This chain uses TRBV6-5 with TRBJ2-7; D is perhaps TRBD2 (6 bases). Germline V CDR1 and CDR2: MNHEY, SVGAGI. The CDR3 spans 15 residues. The V gene lost 2 bases and the J gene lost 3 bases, with 14 bases spanning the gap. The CDR3 nucleotides are TGTGCCAGCAGTTACCGGGCGGGGCCCAACTACGAGCAGTACTTC. This codes for CASSYRAGPNYEQYF.

V gene TRBV28 combines with J gene TRBJ1-2; the match to TRBD1 covers 8 bases. The CDR3 has 13 residues. The germline V gene has CDR1 MDHEN and CDR2 SYDVKM. V lost 7 bases and J lost 7; bases outside the gene matches: 8. CDR3: CASISGQGRGYTF. CDR3 nucleotides: TGTGCCAGCATTTCAGGACAGGGACGTGGCTACACCTTC.

The chain is built from TRBV4-2 and TRBJ1-5; weak D call: TRBD1 (6 bases). The CDR3 is made up of 18 amino acids. Germline CDR1 and CDR2: LGHNA and YNFKEQ. V shed 1 base and J shed 2 bases, with 18 bases lying between them. CDR3 DNA: TGTGCCAGCAGCCAAGGGCTGACAGGCGGGGGTGGCAATCAGCCCCAGCATTTT. Amino acids: CASSQGLTGGGGNQPQHF.

V gene TRBV28 combines with J gene TRBJ1-4; D not certain. This CDR3 has 18 amino acids. The germline V gene encodes CDR1 MDHEN and CDR2 SYDVKM. The V end lost 4 bases, the J end lost 0 bases, and 18 bases lay between the germline ends. CDR3 protein: CASSSSSTDYATNEKLFF. The DNA for the CDR3 is TGTGCCAGCAGTTCATCCTCTACGGACTATGCAACTAATGAAAAACTGTTTTTT.

The rearrangement links TRBV7-2 to TRBJ2-7; D is possibly TRBD1 (6 bases). V shed 1 base and J shed 5 bases, with 12 bases lying between them. Per the germline V gene, CDR1 is SGHTA and CDR2 is FQGNSA. The CDR3 has 14 residues. The DNA for the CDR3 is TGTGCCAGCAGCTTAGGAACCCACAGGGACGAGCAGTACTTC. The encoded protein is CASSLGTHRDEQYF.

V gene TRBV28 combines with J gene TRBJ2-5; TRBD1 agrees at 8 bases. This CDR3 is 16 amino acids long. After removal of 5 bases from V and 2 bases from J, the junction contained 10 bases not matched to a gene. The V gene's germline CDR1 is MDHEN and CDR2 SYDVKM. CDR3 protein: CASSRAGTGIQETQYF. Written as DNA, the CDR3 is TGTGCCAGCAGTAGGGCGGGGACAGGAATTCAAGAGACCCAGTACTTC.

V usage is TRBV7-9 and J usage is TRBJ1-1; the match to TRBD1 covers 7 bases. The germline V gene has CDR1 SEHNR and CDR2 FQNEAQ (reference sequence). V shed 5 bases, J shed 5 bases, and the junction held 11 bases outside the gene matches. This CDR3 is 15 amino acids long. CDR3 region: CASSQNRGVGTEAFF. DNA for the CDR3: TGTGCCAGCAGCCAAAACAGGGGAGTAGGGACTGAAGCTTTCTTT.

The V gene is TRBV15, the J gene TRBJ2-1; D is perhaps TRBD2 (5 bases). Trimming cost V 6 bases and J 5 bases, with 14 bases left between them. This CDR3 contains 14 residues. Germline V CDR1 and CDR2: LNHNV, YYDKDF (reference sequence). This CDR3 is CATSSRGRHNEQFF. The CDR3 DNA reads as TGTGCCACCAGTTCTCGGGGTCGCCACAATGAGCAGTTCTTC.

This chain joins TRBV5-1 and TRBJ1-1; the match to TRBD1 covers 11 bases. The CDR3 consists of 15 residues. The germline CDR1 and CDR2 sequences are SGHRS and YFSETQ. Trimming removed 3 bases from V and 4 bases from J; junction bases left unmatched: 5. The CDR3 is CASSSGQGVVTEAFF. CDR3 bases: TGCGCCAGCAGCTCGGGACAGGGGGTGGTCACTGAAGCTTTCTTT.